This T cell receptor (beta chain) originates from a study of T cell clonotyping in hematopoietic cell transplantation (dated by TCRdb to the early 2020s). Concerning the study at large: The study collected 110 to 150 blood samples from 30 to 45 consecutive transplant recipients and their related donors. Recruitment of patients was conducted between late 2015 and January 2017, and follow-up was continued until late 2020 or death.

This specimen's time point label, per the study, means: 100 days after allo-HCT. Blood from recipients was drawn roughly 28 days before transplant, then again at days 30, 100 and 180 after transplant. Nuclei Lysis Solution was used to extract genomic DNA from fresh or cryopreserved unfractionated peripheral blood mononuclear cells. Taken from cysteine to phenylalanine, the CDR3 has 18 residues. This entry keeps only the CDR3 DNA: 54 bases, framed from base 1. The germline V gene (reference sequence) provides CDR1 LNHDA and CDR2 SQIVND. For this chain, trimming is 4 bases at the V end and 2 bases at the J end, and the number of junction bases without a gene match is 12. With the immunoSEQ assay, which is a bias-controlled multiplex PCR relying on V- and J-specific primers, TCR beta CDR3 regions were amplified from genomic DNA. In a second PCR step, the CDR3 amplicons were tagged with a proprietary barcode plus Illumina adapter sequences. An Illumina MiSeq instrument was used to sequence the CDR3 libraries. In the paper's pipeline: Export and quality control were done with immunoSEQ Analyzer 3.0, while downstream analyses used R Bioconductor and Immunarch. Only productive rearrangements within the normalized downsampled data set were used in the calculation of repertoire metrics. Clonotypes larger than 5 templates in the normalized cohort were defined as pathologically expanded. The Inverse Simpson Index served as the measure of repertoire diversity. The non-normalized data set was used for CMV-specificity analyses so that all clonotypes could be captured. As stored in TCRdb, this immuneACCESS dataset retains in-frame rearrangements with V and J assigned. A fraction of the clones does not appear; measured against another copy, unresolved V genes explain less than half of the discrepancy, and the remainder lacks a known reason. D and trimming come from the DNA, and the V and J calls and clone size come from that table. This sample has more than 5,000 clones in its table, and about 87% of those were observed once. The top ten hold 5.8% of the sample.

Overall study outcomes, separate from this receptor: The sample size was limited, and because cells were not sorted, the contributions of CD4 and CD8 repertoires could not be separated. Broader posttransplant TCR repertoire diversity was predicted by donor and pretransplant recipient Inverse Simpson Index values. After transplant, TCR diversity in recipients dropped, and pathologically expanded clonotypes climbed progressively between day 30 and day 180. Overlap with donor repertoires was found for only a small fraction of recipient repertoires, with over 97% found to appear de novo at the given depth.

This clone was picked up one time. Its recognized antigen is unknown. Base qualities are not provided; no much larger clone lies one nucleotide away. The sequences come from peripheral blood mononuclear cells, collected 100 days after allogeneic stem cell transplant. This receptor was obtained from a female patient in her forties or fifties who had an allogeneic stem cell transplant from a related donor, so the T cells may come from the graft donor. Some clones in this sample may be carry-over from other donors' samples. The receptor chain draws on TRBV19 and TRBJ2-1; 9 central bases correspond to TRBD2. The CDR3 protein: CASSTSYGAGGAYNEQFF. Read as DNA, the sequence is TGTGCCAGTAGTACCTCGTATGGAGCGGGAGGTGCCTACAATGAGCAGTTCTTC.